These 21 T cell receptor beta chains were all obtained from the same sample, sequenced in a study of T cell responses to AZD1222 COVID-19 vaccine. Using immunoSEQ multiplex PCR, the repertoire was profiled, and TCRdb retains in-frame clones only, with some absent. Among tens of thousands of clones, less than 95% were seen once, and the ten largest hold roughly 5%. The specimen comprised peripheral blood, sampled 28 days after the second AZD1222 dose. These receptors came from an adult who received the AZD1222 COVID-19 vaccine.

The chain combines TRBV6-2 or TRBV6-3 with TRBJ2-7; D gene uncertain. Germline CDR1 is MNHEY and CDR2 is SVGEGT. The CDR3 runs to 16 residues. Deletions cut 2 bases from V and 2 bases from J, with 16 bases between. CDR3 coding DNA: TGTGCCAGCAGTTACGGTCCTAGACCTGGGGCCTACGAGCAGTACTTC. Protein sequence: CASSYGPRPGAYEQYF.

A word on this clone: The junction departs from germline at one end; a sequencing error may be responsible. This sequence joins TRBV6-2 or TRBV6-3 and TRBJ2-7; D not certain. The V gene's germline CDR1 is MNHEY and CDR2 SVGEGT. The CDR3 consists of 11 residues. The CDR3 DNA sequence: TGTGCCAGCAGTAACTCCTACGAGCAGTACTTC. Translating it yields CASSNSYEQYF.

The rearrangement links TRBV10-3 to TRBJ1-5, with a weak D call TRBD1 (6 bases). This CDR3 is 15 amino acids long. From germline, CDR1 is ENHRY and CDR2 SYGVKD. Trimming pared 10 bases from V and 0 bases from J, leaving 16 bases between. The CDR3 protein is CATLRDRNSNQPQHF. CDR3 sequence (DNA): TGTGCCACCCTTCGCGACAGGAATAGCAATCAGCCCCAGCATTTT.

This sequence joins TRBV28 and TRBJ1-5, with a tentative D call TRBD1 (6 bases). V lost 6 bases, J lost 7 bases, and 10 bases lay in between. The CDR3 runs to 12 residues. Germline values: CDR1 MDHEN, CDR2 SYDVKM. The CDR3 region has the DNA TGTGCCAGCAGGGGGGGCTGGCAGCCCCAGCATTTT. This encodes CASRGGWQPQHF.

The chain recombines TRBV5-1 with TRBJ1-2; D remains unclear. Germline assignment: CDR1 SGHRS and CDR2 YFSETQ. The ends were cut back, 0 bases at V and 4 bases at J, with 16 bases in the middle. The CDR3 contains 16 residues. The CDR3, as DNA: TGCGCCAGCAGCTTGGGGGGTGAGGGCTGGATCTATGGCTACACCTTC. Translated: CASSLGGEGWIYGYTF.

The chain couples TRBV18 to TRBJ1-3; TRBD1 might be the D (6 bases). The germline CDR1 and CDR2 sequences are KGHSH and LQKENI. The V end was cut by 5 bases, the J end by 3 bases, with 11 bases between. CDR3 length: 14 amino acids. The DNA for the CDR3 is TGTGCCAGCTCAGAGACAGGAATTGGAAACACCATATATTTT. Its translation is CASSETGIGNTIYF.

The gene calls are TRBV19 and TRBJ1-1; D is unclear. Germline V CDR1 and CDR2: LNHDA, SQIVND (reference sequence). The CDR3 has 13 residues. Trimming took off 7 bases at V and 1 base at J, with 10 bases between the two ends. Written as DNA, the CDR3 is TGTGCCAGTAAGAGGGCCGAGAACACTGAAGCTTTCTTT. Translated: CASKRAENTEAFF.

V is TRBV7-9 and J is TRBJ1-6; D remains unclear. This CDR3 is 15 amino acids long. Trimming left V 1 base short and J 5 bases short, with 9 bases between. Germline values: CDR1 SEHNR, CDR2 FQNEAQ (reference sequence). CDR3 bases: TGTGCCAGCAGCTTAGGTGTGACTAATAATTCACCCCTCCACTTT. Residues: CASSLGVTNNSPLHF.

V gene TRBV28 combines with J gene TRBJ2-7; 7 nucleotides match TRBD1. Trimming cost V 3 bases and J 0 bases; bases outside gene matches: 2. This CDR3 region has 14 residues. Germline-derived CDR1 and CDR2 are MDHEN and SYDVKM. CDR3 sequence (DNA): TGTGCCAGCAGTTTCGGACAGGTCTCCTACGAGCAGTACTTC. Its translation: CASSFGQVSYEQYF.

This clone was detected once. The chain carries TRBV18 and TRBJ2-3, with 10 nucleotides matching TRBD2. The CDR3 is made up of 19 amino acids. V shed 2 bases and J 1 base; nucleotides not matched to a gene: 12. CDR1 KGHSH and CDR2 LQKENI come from the germline V gene. Here the CDR3 DNA reads TGTGCCAGCTCACCAGGGCCCGAGCGGGGGGGCCCCGGCACAGATACGCAGTATTTT. This translates into CASSPGPERGGPGTDTQYF.

This clone appeared once. This chain uses TRBV4-2 with TRBJ2-3; 10 bases agree with TRBD2. Germline trimming cut 3 bases from V and 2 bases from J; bases unmatched to any gene: 2. This CDR3 is built from 15 residues. Germline V gives CDR1 LGHNA, CDR2 YNFKEQ. The CDR3 bases are TGTGCCAGCAGCCAGGGACTAGCGAACACAGATACGCAGTATTTT. Protein sequence: CASSQGLANTDTQYF.

The chain employs TRBV6-5 and TRBJ2-7; D might be TRBD1 (6 bases). CDR1 is MNHEY and CDR2 is SVGAGI in the germline V gene. V gave up 5 bases and J gave up 6 bases, with 11 bases separating them. This CDR3 contains 12 residues. This CDR3 reads CASSNRAGEQYF. The CDR3 DNA reads as TGTGCCAGCAGTAACAGGGCTGGCGAGCAGTACTTC.

The chain uses TRBV9 and TRBJ1-6, with D perhaps matching TRBD1 (6 bases). The germline V gene encodes CDR1 SGDLS and CDR2 YYNGEE. V shed 0 bases and J shed 7 bases, with 14 bases lying between them. The CDR3 covers 16 residues. The CDR3, as DNA: TGTGCCAGCAGCGTAGGCGGGGGCGGCAAGAATTCACCCCTCCACTTT. It specifies CASSVGGGGKNSPLHF.

V gene TRBV4-3 combines with J gene TRBJ1-3; D is uncertain. The V end lost 1 base, the J end lost 0 bases, and 10 bases lay between the germline ends. The germline CDR1 and CDR2 sequences are LGHNA and YSLEER. The CDR3 sequence is 16 residues long. CDR3 DNA sequence: TGCGCCAGCAGCCAAGTTGGCGGGAGCTCTGGAAACACCATATATTTT. The encoded protein is CASSQVGGSSGNTIYF.

This clone has only a few counts. The V and J genes are TRBV11-2 and TRBJ1-1; no clear D gene. V gave up 3 bases and J gave up 11 bases, with 16 bases separating them. The CDR3 is made up of 13 amino acids. CDR1 SGHAT and CDR2 FQNNGV come from the germline V gene. The CDR3 DNA follows: TGTGCCAGCAGCTTTAGTGGGCAGGTTGGGGCTTTCTTT. Its protein product is CASSFSGQVGAFF.

The chain is built from TRBV6-5 and TRBJ1-4; unclear D gene. This CDR3 is built from 10 residues. CDR1 is MNHEY, CDR2 SVGAGI, per germline. V lost 6 bases and J 8 bases, leaving 4 bases between the germline ends. DNA of the CDR3: TGTGCCAGCAGGGGGGAAAAACTGTTTTTT. It codes for CASRGEKLFF.

This clone has more than one count but fewer than ten. The identical CDR3 is also encoded by other nucleotide sequences in the sample. This chain links TRBV2 with TRBJ2-2; TRBD1 aligns across 7 bases. The V gene's germline CDR1 is SNHLY and CDR2 FYNNEI. The CDR3 length is 14 residues. The V gene end was trimmed by 7 bases and the J gene end by 2 bases; junction bases not matched to a gene: 4. CDR3 in amino acids: CASKGQTNTGELFF. The CDR3 DNA reads TGTGCCAGCAAGGGACAGACAAACACCGGGGAGCTGTTTTTT.

V gene TRBV9 combines with J gene TRBJ1-1; D gene uncertain. CDR1 is SGDLS and CDR2 is YYNGEE in the germline V gene. With 3 bases removed from V and 0 bases from J, the gap between germline ends came to 6 bases. The CDR3 length is 13 residues. CDR3 coding DNA: TGTGCCAGCAGCGAGACAATGAACACTGAAGCTTTCTTT. It yields the protein CASSETMNTEAFF.

This clone was detected once. The gene calls are TRBV5-1 and TRBJ2-2; 7 nucleotides line up with TRBD1. The CDR3 has 17 residues. Germline lookup yields CDR1 SGHRS and CDR2 YFSETQ. The ends lost 0 bases at V and 3 bases at J; junction bases unmatched: 8. The CDR3 DNA reads as TGCGCCAGCAGCTTGGCCGTAACAGGGGACCACACCGGGGAGCTGTTTTTT. Translation: CASSLAVTGDHTGELFF.

The V gene is TRBV28, the J gene TRBJ1-5; the D is unclear. This CDR3 is built from 13 residues. Germline assignment: CDR1 MDHEN and CDR2 SYDVKM. V was shortened by 6 bases and J by 5 bases, with 11 bases between the two germline ends. CDR3 residues: CASSLTAYQPQHF. Written as DNA, the CDR3 is TGTGCCAGCAGCCTAACGGCTTATCAGCCCCAGCATTTT.

This chain links TRBV14 with TRBJ2-7; maybe TRBD1 (6 bases). This CDR3 has 17 residues. Germline V gene sequence: CDR1 SGHDN, CDR2 FVKESK. Trimming left V 1 base short and J 2 bases short, with 18 bases between. The CDR3, as DNA: TGTGCCAGCAGCCAAGCCGTGGGAACAGGGCTAGCCTACGAGCAGTACTTC. Translating gives CASSQAVGTGLAYEQYF.